Listed below are T cell receptor beta chains from one sample, sequenced in a study of T cells in Graves' hyperthyroidism and ophthalmopathy. One entry per CDR3 protein results from TCRdb running MiXCR on the multiplex PCR reads. The sample holds some 340,000 distinct CDR3 sequences, about an eighth seen once. The sequenced material came from blood. These receptors were taken from a middle-aged woman with Graves' ophthalmopathy. Both conserved end residues are part of each CDR3. D genes are given only for firm matches. Some rows mark clone size as missing; the rest say once, few, many or name a class of expanded clone.

len,abundance,j_gene,v_gene,d_gene,CDR3nt,CDR3aa
15,few,TRBJ1-1,TRBV9,NA,TGTGCCAGCAGCGTAGCTCTACAGGGTGGAGGGGAAGCTTTCTTT,CASSVALQGGGEAFF
17,many,TRBJ2-7,TRBV15,TRBD2,TGTGCCACCAGGAACGGGACTAGCGGGCGCCCCTCCTACGAGCAGTACTTC,CATRNGTSGRPSYEQYF
14,many,TRBJ2-7,TRBV19,NA,TGTGCCAGTAGTACAGGGGAGGCGTCCTACGAGCAGTACTTC,CASSTGEASYEQYF
15,many,TRBJ1-2,TRBV20-1,NA,TGCAGTGCTAGAGACCTCCCGCCGTCAAATTATGGCTACACCTTC,CSARDLPPSNYGYTF
14,once,TRBJ1-1,TRBV7-2,NA,TGTGCCAGCAGCTTATGGTCGGGGCACACTGAAGCTTTCTTT,CASSLWSGHTEAFF
15,NA,TRBJ2-7,TRBV30,NA,TGTGCCTGGAGTAGCTTTCCCGGGACTTACTACGAGCAGTACTTC,CAWSSFPGTYYEQYF
14,many,TRBJ1-2,TRBV11-2,TRBD1,TGTGCCAGCAGCCCTGGACAGGCAACGGGTGGCTACACCTTC,CASSPGQATGGYTF
14,many,TRBJ1-2,TRBV13,NA,TGTGCCAGCAGCACGACAGGTCGGGACTATGGCTACACCTTC,CASSTTGRDYGYTF
16,many,TRBJ2-1,TRBV7-9,TRBD1,TGTGCCAGCTCGATCGCTGGGACAGGGTCCTACAATGAGCAGTTCTTC,CASSIAGTGSYNEQFF
15,few,TRBJ2-7,TRBV30,NA,TGTGCCTGGGAGCCGACGGCGCGCCTGACGAGAGAGCAGTACTTC,CAWEPTARLTREQYF
15,many,TRBJ2-7,TRBV12-3/TRBV12-4,NA,TGTGCCAGCAGCCCCGGGCAGGGTGGTTACCACGAGCAGTACTTC,CASSPGQGGYHEQYF
14,many,TRBJ1-3,TRBV28,NA,TGTGCCAGCAGCCCCTTTAACTTTGGAAACACCATATATTTT,CASSPFNFGNTIYF
11,many,TRBJ1-1,TRBV2,TRBD1,TGTGCCAGCAGGCGGACAGGGGAAGCTTTCTTT,CASRRTGEAFF
13,few,TRBJ2-1,TRBV19,NA,TGTGCCAGTAGTATTCAAATCGCAGCTGGGCAGTTCTTC,CASSIQIAAGQFF
15,many,TRBJ2-1,TRBV11-2,NA,TGTGCCAGCAGCTTAAATACTCCGACCCTGGATGAGCAGTTCTTC,CASSLNTPTLDEQFF
15,many,TRBJ2-7,TRBV6-1,NA,TGTGCCAGCACCCCCTTGTCCCACGGCTCCTACGAGCAGTACTTC,CASTPLSHGSYEQYF
14,many,TRBJ1-1,TRBV28,TRBD1,TGTGCCAGCAGTTTATCAGGGGGCCTAGCTGAAGCTTTCTTT,CASSLSGGLAEAFF
11,NA,TRBJ2-1,TRBV9,NA,TGTGCCAGCAGCGCCTCCCATGAGCAGTTCTTC,CASSASHEQFF
18,NA,TRBJ2-7,TRBV7-9,TRBD1,TGTGCCAGCAGCACGAACCCACGAAAGCCGGGACAGACTTACGAGCAGTACTTC,CASSTNPRKPGQTYEQYF
18,many,TRBJ2-7,TRBV6-1,NA,TGTGCCAGCAGTGACCCAGACGACCCGGGACTGGGCTCCTACGAGCAGTACTTC,CASSDPDDPGLGSYEQYF
14,once,TRBJ1-2,TRBV5-4,NA,TGTGCCAGCAGCGCCACAGGATTTAACTATGGCTACACCTTC,CASSATGFNYGYTF
13,many,TRBJ2-7,TRBV20-1,NA,TGCAGTGCTAGTATTCAGGTCTCCTACGAGCAGTACTTC,CSASIQVSYEQYF
15,NA,TRBJ2-2,TRBV12-3/TRBV12-4,TRBD2,TGTGCCAGCAGACGCCAGGCGGGGGACACCGGGGAGCTGTTTTTT,CASRRQAGDTGELFF
14,NA,TRBJ2-5,TRBV30,TRBD2,TGTGCCTGGAGTGTCCTGGGGGGGCAAGAGACCCAGTACTTC,CAWSVLGGQETQYF
19,many,TRBJ2-4,TRBV25-1,TRBD1,TGTGCCAGCAGTGAATCGGGAGGAGGGACAGGGTCGGACAAAAACATTCAGTACTTC,CASSESGGGTGSDKNIQYF